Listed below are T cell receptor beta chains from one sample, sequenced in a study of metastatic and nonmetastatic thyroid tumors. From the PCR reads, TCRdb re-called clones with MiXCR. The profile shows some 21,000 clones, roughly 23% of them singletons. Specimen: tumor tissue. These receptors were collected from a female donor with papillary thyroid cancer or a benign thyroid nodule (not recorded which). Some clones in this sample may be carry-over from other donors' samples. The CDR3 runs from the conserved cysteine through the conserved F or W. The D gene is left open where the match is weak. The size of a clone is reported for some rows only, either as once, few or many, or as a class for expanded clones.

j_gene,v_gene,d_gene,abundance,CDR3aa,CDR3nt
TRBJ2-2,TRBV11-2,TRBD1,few,CASSLKTGGFAGELFF,TGTGCCAGCAGCTTAAAGACAGGGGGTTTCGCCGGGGAGCTGTTTTTT
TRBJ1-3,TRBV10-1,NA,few,CASSGGPGGVETGNTIYF,TGCGCCAGCAGTGGGGGTCCAGGTGGAGTGGAAACTGGAAACACCATATATTTT
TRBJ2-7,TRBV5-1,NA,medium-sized,CASSLSPGPPSYEQYF,TGCGCCAGCAGCTTAAGTCCGGGACCTCCCTCCTACGAGCAGTACTTC
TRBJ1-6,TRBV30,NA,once,CAWSSDSYNSPLHF,TGTGCCTGGAGTTCGGACAGCTATAATTCACCCCTCCACTTT
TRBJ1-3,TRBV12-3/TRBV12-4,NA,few,CASSVGPGNTIYF,TGTGCCAGCTCGGTGGGGCCTGGAAACACCATATATTTT
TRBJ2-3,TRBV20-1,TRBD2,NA,CSASGTSGRGPTDTQYF,TGCAGTGCTTCCGGGACTAGCGGGAGAGGGCCCACAGATACGCAGTATTTT
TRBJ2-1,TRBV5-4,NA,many,CASSYAGPTPNEQFF,TGTGCCAGCAGCTACGCCGGCCCAACCCCCAATGAGCAGTTCTTC
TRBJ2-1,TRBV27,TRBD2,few,CASSPKTSGRNEQFF,TGTGCCAGCAGTCCCAAAACTAGCGGGAGGAATGAGCAGTTCTTC
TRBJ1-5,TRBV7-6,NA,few,CASSPFVGGNQPQHF,TGTGCCAGCAGCCCGTTCGTGGGGGGCAATCAGCCCCAGCATTTT
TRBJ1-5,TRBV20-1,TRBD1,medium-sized,CSALNGQGLGQPQHF,TGCAGTGCTCTGAACGGACAGGGGCTGGGGCAGCCCCAGCATTTT
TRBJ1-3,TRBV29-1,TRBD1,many,CSVQYNRGGNTIYF,TGCAGCGTTCAGTATAACAGGGGTGGAAACACCATATATTTT
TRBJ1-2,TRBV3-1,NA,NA,CASSQEAVYGYTF,TGTGCCAGCAGCCAAGAAGCAGTCTATGGCTACACCTTC
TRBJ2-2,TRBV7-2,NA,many,CASSTTDTGELFF,TGTGCCAGCAGTACGACAGACACCGGGGAGCTGTTTTTT
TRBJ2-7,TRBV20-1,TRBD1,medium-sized,CSARPGTGDPYEQYF,TGCAGTGCCAGACCCGGGACAGGGGATCCCTACGAGCAGTACTTC
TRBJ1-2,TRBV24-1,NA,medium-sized,CATSVRGTPLFLDYGYTF,TGTGCCACCAGTGTGAGAGGGACACCTTTGTTTCTTGACTATGGCTACACCTTC
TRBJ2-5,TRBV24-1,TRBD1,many,CATSDTGTGGRETQYF,TGTGCCACCAGTGACACCGGGACAGGGGGCCGGGAGACCCAGTACTTC
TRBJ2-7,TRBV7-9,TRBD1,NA,CASSLRAGTVLF,TGTGCCAGCAGCCTCCGTGCCGGGACAGTGCTCTTC
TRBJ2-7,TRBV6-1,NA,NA,CASSSIGRQKEQYF,TGTGCCAGCAGTTCGATCGGCCGCCAGAAAGAGCAGTACTTC